A selection of T cell receptor beta chains follows, all from one sample in a study of blood T cell repertoires in COVID-19. Sequencing was performed with immunoSEQ multiplex PCR; in TCRdb, only in-frame clones are kept and a portion is missing. The repertoire includes over 200,000 clones, about four fifths of them detected once, and around 7.3% sits in the top ten. Sequences were obtained from peripheral blood. The receptors were sampled from a woman aged 45-59 years with active or convalescent COVID-19. Both conserved end residues are part of each CDR3. A D gene is named only where the DNA matches it firmly. Part of the rows lack a size; the others show once, few, many or a class for expanded clones.

TRBD2,TRBV11-2,TRBJ2-1,-,CASRLTGTSNLNEQFF,TGTGCCAGCAGATTGACCGGGACTAGCAACCTGAATGAGCAGTTCTTC
TRBD1,TRBV6-5,TRBJ1-2,-,CASRDRNYGYTF,TGTGCCAGCAGGGACAGGAACTATGGCTACACCTTC
TRBD1,TRBV10-3,TRBJ1-3,-,CAIRETGGTGNTIYF,TGTGCCATCAGGGAGACAGGGGGAACTGGAAACACCATATATTTT
TRBD1,TRBV2,TRBJ1-6,few,CASSRQGVGNSPLHF,TGTGCCAGCAGTAGACAGGGTGTCGGTAATTCACCCCTCCACTTT
TRBD1,TRBV5-1,TRBJ1-1,few,CASSFGQGRDTEAFF,TGCGCCAGCAGCTTCGGACAGGGCCGGGACACTGAAGCTTTCTTT
-,TRBV5-1,TRBJ2-7,-,CASSFFPRAGTLGEQYF,TGCGCCAGCAGCTTCTTTCCCCGTGCGGGGACCTTGGGCGAGCAGTACTTC
-,TRBV25-1,TRBJ1-2,-,CASSATGLRGYTF,TGTGCCAGCAGTGCTACAGGGCTCCGCGGCTACACCTTC
-,TRBV24-1,TRBJ2-5,-,CATSDGHLRETQYF,TGTGCCACCAGTGACGGACACCTTCGGGAGACCCAGTACTTC
TRBD1,TRBV5-1,TRBJ2-3,-,CASSSIPQGQSTDTQYF,TGCGCCAGCAGCTCCATCCCGCAGGGACAGTCCACAGATACGCAGTATTTT
TRBD1,TRBV5-1,TRBJ2-2,-,CASKDRAGTGELFF,TGCGCCAGCAAGGACAGGGCGGGCACCGGGGAGCTGTTTTTT
TRBD2,TRBV5-6,TRBJ2-1,-,CASSRLSGRTYNEQFF,TGTGCCAGCAGCCGATTGAGCGGGAGGACCTACAATGAGCAGTTCTTC
-,TRBV11-1,TRBJ1-1,-,CASSLRFGQGYTEAFF,TGTGCCAGCAGCTTGCGATTCGGGCAGGGGTACACTGAAGCTTTCTTT
TRBD2,TRBV5-1,TRBJ2-5,-,CASSSLAGGLVKETQYF,TGCGCCAGCAGCTCACTAGCGGGGGGGCTGGTCAAAGAGACCCAGTACTTC
TRBD1,TRBV5-5,TRBJ1-2,-,CASSPDRGIGGYTF,TGTGCCAGCAGCCCCGACAGGGGAATTGGAGGCTACACCTTC
-,TRBV10-3,TRBJ1-2,-,CAVGTTISSYGYTF,TGTGCCGTCGGGACAACCATTTCCAGCTATGGCTACACCTTC
-,TRBV7-2,TRBJ2-6,-,CASGGGFSGANVLTF,TGTGCCAGCGGTGGAGGATTCTCTGGGGCCAACGTCCTGACTTTC
-,TRBV3-1/TRBV3-2,TRBJ1-2,-,CASSPGGGYTF,TGTGCCAGCAGCCCCGGAGGTGGCTACACCTTC
-,TRBV6-5,TRBJ2-6,-,CASSPLSGANVLTF,TGTGCCAGCAGTCCCCTCTCTGGGGCCAACGTCCTGACTTTC
TRBD1,TRBV2,TRBJ2-2,-,CASLQGGTGELFF,TGTGCCAGCCTACAGGGGGGCACCGGGGAGCTGTTTTTT
-,TRBV11-2,TRBJ1-1,-,CASSLHTEAFF,TGTGCCAGCAGCCTTCACACTGAAGCTTTCTTT
-,TRBV28,TRBJ2-1,-,CASSVAPSSYNEQFF,TGTGCCAGCAGTGTAGCGCCGAGCTCCTACAATGAGCAGTTCTTC
-,TRBV7-2,TRBJ1-4,once,CASSSQTGLNEKLFF,TGTGCCAGCAGCTCGCAGACAGGCCTTAATGAAAAACTGTTTTTT
-,TRBV9,TRBJ2-2,-,CASSPGVKTGELFF,TGTGCCAGCAGCCCGGGAGTTAAGACCGGGGAGCTGTTTTTT
TRBD1,TRBV28,TRBJ1-2,-,CASSFDRDYGYTF,TGTGCCAGCAGTTTCGACAGGGACTATGGCTACACCTTC
TRBD1,TRBV11-2,TRBJ1-2,-,CASSFDADRAGYTF,TGTGCCAGCAGCTTCGACGCAGACAGGGCTGGCTACACCTTC
-,TRBV29-1,TRBJ1-6,-,CSVEGSRGGSPLHF,TGCAGCGTTGAAGGATCCCGGGGGGGCTCACCCCTCCACTTT
-,TRBV19,TRBJ1-3,few,CASSPSRTAGFGNTIYF,TGTGCCAGTAGTCCTAGCAGGACGGCCGGATTTGGAAACACCATATATTTT
TRBD1,TRBV6-5,TRBJ1-5,-,CASKQGAGDQPQHF,TGTGCCAGCAAGCAGGGGGCAGGAGATCAGCCCCAGCATTTT
-,TRBV20-1,TRBJ2-1,-,CSAFSRRKFF,TGCAGTGCTTTCAGCCGGCGGAAGTTCTTC
-,TRBV10-3,TRBJ1-1,-,CAIRGWEDTEAFF,TGTGCCATCCGAGGGTGGGAGGACACTGAAGCTTTCTTT
TRBD1,TRBV12-3/TRBV12-4,TRBJ2-7,-,CASSIDRVYEQYF,TGTGCCAGCAGTATAGACAGGGTATACGAGCAGTACTTC
TRBD1,TRBV3-1/TRBV3-2,TRBJ1-2,-,CASSLRTGIGYGYTF,TGTGCCAGCAGCCTGCGGACAGGGATAGGCTATGGCTACACCTTC
-,TRBV7-2,TRBJ2-7,-,CASSLGGQGWEQYF,TGTGCCAGCAGCTTAGGGGGCCAGGGATGGGAGCAGTACTTC
TRBD1,TRBV28,TRBJ1-5,-,CASTGGKGQPQHF,TGTGCCAGCACAGGGGGGAAGGGGCAGCCCCAGCATTTT
TRBD1,TRBV6-4,TRBJ1-6,-,CASRQTGTEHSPLHF,TGTGCCAGCAGACAAACCGGGACAGAGCATTCACCCCTCCACTTT
TRBD2,TRBV9,TRBJ2-1,-,CASSVSGGLADEQFF,TGTGCCAGCAGCGTTAGCGGGGGCCTTGCCGATGAGCAGTTCTTC
-,TRBV6-1,TRBJ2-6,-,CASSEGQGTGANVLTF,TGTGCCAGCAGTGAAGGGCAGGGCACTGGGGCCAACGTCCTGACTTTC
TRBD2,TRBV10-2,TRBJ2-7,-,CASSDHLAGNEQYF,TGCGCCAGCAGTGACCATCTAGCGGGTAACGAGCAGTACTTC
TRBD2,TRBV10-2,TRBJ2-2,-,CASRLAGGLNTGELFF,TGCGCCAGCAGACTAGCGGGGGGACTGAACACCGGGGAGCTGTTTTTT
TRBD2,TRBV5-1,TRBJ2-3,-,CASRNDPSGDRRDF,TGCGCCAGCAGAAACGACCCTAGCGGGGACCGGAGGGATTTT
-,TRBV2,TRBJ1-5,few,CASRADLTQPQHF,TGTGCCAGCAGGGCAGACTTAACCCAGCCCCAGCATTTT
TRBD1,TRBV28,TRBJ1-4,few,CASNPQTGFNEKLFF,TGTGCCAGCAATCCCCAGACAGGGTTTAATGAAAAACTGTTTTTT
-,TRBV19,TRBJ1-1,-,CASSTPGYTEAFF,TGTGCCAGTAGTACCCCAGGGTACACTGAAGCTTTCTTT
TRBD1,TRBV25-1,TRBJ1-3,-,CASSPTGGGQSGNTIYF,TGTGCCAGCAGCCCCACCGGAGGGGGACAGTCTGGAAACACCATATATTTT
TRBD1,TRBV7-2,TRBJ1-4,-,CASSFRGLDEKLFF,TGTGCCAGCAGCTTCAGGGGGCTAGACGAAAAACTGTTTTTT
TRBD1,TRBV28,TRBJ1-6,-,CASRTPQGNNSPLHF,TGTGCCAGCAGGACACCACAGGGGAATAATTCACCCCTCCACTTT
TRBD1,TRBV9,TRBJ1-1,-,CASSVDGRGTEAFF,TGTGCCAGCAGCGTAGATGGCAGGGGGACTGAAGCTTTCTTT
-,TRBV11-2,TRBJ2-6,-,CASSLGQNSGANVLTF,TGTGCCAGCAGCTTAGGGCAAAACTCTGGGGCCAACGTCCTGACTTTC
-,TRBV28,TRBJ1-2,-,CASSSNSQGVYGYTF,TGTGCCAGCAGCTCAAACTCACAGGGAGTGTATGGCTACACCTTC
-,TRBV3-1/TRBV3-2,TRBJ2-7,-,CASSQTGYEQYF,TGTGCCAGCAGCCAGACAGGTTACGAGCAGTACTTC
-,TRBV3-1/TRBV3-2,TRBJ2-7,-,CASSDRSNSYEQYF,TGTGCCAGCAGCGACAGGTCCAATTCCTACGAGCAGTACTTC
-,TRBV4-2,TRBJ1-1,-,CASSQGGNTEAFF,TGTGCCAGCAGCCAAGGCGGGAACACTGAAGCTTTCTTT
-,TRBV18,TRBJ1-4,-,CASSPEAGVREKLFF,TGTGCCAGCTCACCTGAGGCGGGGGTTCGGGAAAAACTGTTTTTT
TRBD1,TRBV24-1,TRBJ2-5,-,CATSELGTEEETQYF,TGTGCCACCAGTGAGCTGGGGACAGAAGAAGAGACCCAGTACTTC
-,TRBV24-1,TRBJ2-2,-,CATSWGRGTLFF,TGTGCCACCAGCTGGGGGCGCGGTACCCTGTTTTTT
-,TRBV11-2,TRBJ2-7,-,CASSLDYSYEQYF,TGTGCCAGCAGCTTAGATTATTCCTACGAGCAGTACTTC
-,TRBV6-5,TRBJ1-2,-,CASKAGAYGYTF,TGTGCCAGCAAGGCAGGGGCATATGGCTACACCTTC
-,TRBV19,TRBJ1-5,-,CASSLRPDQPQHF,TGTGCCAGTAGTCTGCGCCCCGATCAGCCCCAGCATTTT
-,TRBV10-3,TRBJ2-7,-,CAISDFGEQYF,TGTGCCATCAGTGATTTCGGGGAGCAGTACTTC